This T cell receptor beta chain came from a study of cytomegalovirus exposure and HLA in healthy donors. Primers for the PCR totalled 60 Vbeta and 13 Jbeta. The table came from immunoSEQ multiplex PCR; TCRdb's copy has only in-frame clones and leaves some out. The sample carries 150,000 to 180,000 clones, 60% to 80% recorded once. This clone was counted only a few times. CDR1 and CDR2 from the germline V gene are LNHNV and YYDKDF (reference sequence). CDR3 length equals 16 residues. V was trimmed by 0 bases and J by 0 bases, leaving 12 bases between them. This clonotype was obtained from a man aged 25-45 years in good health and CMV-seropositive. The chain combines TRBV15 with TRBJ2-7; D remains unclear. The sequenced sample was PBMCs. CDR3 amino acids: CATSRDNPTVSYEQYF. The CDR3 coding sequence is TGTGCCACCAGCAGAGATAACCCTACAGTCTCCTACGAGCAGTACTTC.